The sequence of this T cell receptor beta chain was determined in a study of shared clonotypes between healthy human individuals (dated by TCRdb to between 2020 and 2021). Broadly, across the study: A few men and a couple of women, aged 18 to 49 years, made up the cohort. For each donor, three plates each were used for CD4 naive and CD4 memory, two plates were used for CD8 naive, and one plate was used for CD8 memory. The study deeply sequenced blood TCR repertoires of roughly five healthy adults to estimate repertoire size and the extent of clonotype sharing between individuals. To increase sequencing depth and limit assay-specific biases, different laboratories used diverse techniques to prepare libraries and sequence TCR repertoires. Per donor, leukapheresis produced somewhere between about 0.8 and 9 billion PBMCs. Paper-wide results and their limitations: Sharing across a few donors was observed for approximately 5% of naive CD4, over 3% of naive CD8, 2% to 2.5% of memory CD4, and about 0.38% of memory CD8 clonotypes. Pairwise subsampling led to the expectation that sequencing depth would affect the degree of clonotype sharing among donors. Incomplete sequencing was indicated by rarefaction of sorted-subset datasets, despite the large sequencing depth. Higher generation probabilities were observed for clonotypes shared by all four sorted-subset donors than for non-shared clonotypes. Larger estimated clonotype richness was generally found for naive subsets than for memory subsets. Sampling was limited to blood, and TCR repertoires in tissue likely differ from TCR repertoires in blood. The genetic and exposure-history diversity represented was limited by the small number of donors.

TCR CDR3 regions were amplified from genomic DNA by multiplex PCR using the deep immunoSEQ assay. Extracted genomic DNA from each cell subset was spread evenly across all wells of several immunoSEQ 96-well plates, with each plate serving as a replicate. For sorted subsets, each replicate PCR was loaded with 150 to 250 ng genomic DNA, equivalent to approximately 33,000 T cell genomes. The purified libraries were quantified using a Qubit 3.0 fluorometer, sized with a Bioanalyzer 2100, and then quantified again using the KAPA Library Quantification kit. Every immunoSEQ 96-well plate was sequenced on a dedicated single-read 150-cycle Illumina NextSeq 550 flow cell. Regarding the original processing steps: The immunoSEQ output contained only junctional sequences without quality scores, so filtering could not match that applied to full-length reads. To assign V/J genes and CDR3, sequences were annotated using PyIR, a Python wrapper for IgBLAST v1.9, with IMGT germline references. Reads were filtered out if the reads had weak V/J assignments (E-value above 1e-6), no CDR3, stop codons, out-of-frame junctions, or ambiguous translated residues. A V3J clonotype was defined by an identical inferred V gene, J gene, and CDR3 amino acid sequence. Percentage overlap between repertoires was calculated by dividing the number of shared unique clonotypes by the size of the smaller repertoire. Three approaches were used to assess repertoire richness: RTK rarefaction, the Chao1 estimator, and Recon v2.1 estimates of unobserved clonotypes. OLGA was used to compute generation probabilities for all TCRbeta clonotypes that the gDNA method yielded from a handful of donors. Sourced from immuneACCESS, this table was stored by TCRdb with only in-frame sequences that have V and J called. A share of the clones is absent; for the studies checked, an unresolved V gene accounts for under half, and the remainder has no known explanation. V and J calls and clone size are given by that table; D and trimming were obtained from the DNA. This sample gives 2 million to 2.5 million clones in total; about 94% of them show up just once. Approximately 0.13% of the sample lies in the top ten.

CDR1 SGDLS and CDR2 YYNGEE were looked up in the germline V gene. The germline V end is reduced by 4 bases and the J end by 4 bases; junction bases left unmatched: 10. From its cysteine to its phenylalanine, the CDR3 spans 15 amino acids. Only CDR3 DNA remains: 45 bases, in frame from the first base. Healthy HIV-negative adults with no recently reported acute infections or vaccinations were included as donors. Every donor was a Caucasian adult living in Nashville, Tennessee, USA. CD4+ T cells were enriched through magnetic negative selection, after which naive cells were positively selected on CD45RA and the remaining negative fraction served as the memory subset. After blood collection by leukapheresis, PBMCs were isolated using Ficoll-Histopaque density gradient centrifugation and then cryopreserved in the vapor phase of liquid nitrogen. Analytical flow cytometry was used to check the purity and quantity of every magnetically sorted T cell population. Each sorted fraction had its genomic DNA isolated and then quantified by UV absorbance on a Nanodrop 2000c.

Notes on this clone: Its antigen is still unknown. No base quality information exists; no much larger clone differs at one position.

In this chain, TRBV9 is recombined with TRBJ2-7, with TRBD2 matching 8 junction bases. The material sequenced was naive CD4+ T cells sorted from blood. The cell subset or site label of this sample denotes: CD45RA+ positively selected. This clonotype originated in a man in his late teens or twenties in good health. The sequence in DNA is TGTGCCAGCAGCCCCTCAAGCGGGGGTCTTTACGAGCAGTACTTC. Translated, it gives CASSPSSGGLYEQYF.